The 28 T cell receptor beta chains below were found in one sample sequenced in a study of cytomegalovirus exposure and HLA in healthy donors. PCR employed 60 Vbeta and 13 Jbeta primers. Libraries were prepared by immunoSEQ multiplex PCR; TCRdb keeps only in-frame clonotypes and omits some of them. The sample yields approximately 100,000 clones, under 90% seen once. The sequencing sample was made of PBMCs. These receptor sequences come from a woman in her twenties or thirties in good health and CMV-seronegative.

This sequence joins TRBV30 and TRBJ2-1, with D possibly TRBD2 on 5 matching bases. V lost 1 base, J lost 6 bases, and 13 bases lay in between. This CDR3 is built from 14 residues. The germline gives CDR1 GTSNPN, CDR2 SVGIG (reference sequence). The CDR3 protein is CAWSEVAWPNEQFF. The CDR3 DNA is TGTGCCTGGAGTGAGGTAGCGTGGCCCAATGAGCAGTTCTTC.

This clone has more than one count but fewer than ten. This sequence joins TRBV25-1 and TRBJ2-6; tentative D call: TRBD1 (5 bases). This CDR3 comprises 15 residues. Trimming removed 1 base at V and 3 bases at J, with 7 bases between. The germline V gene encodes CDR1 MGHDK and CDR2 SYGVNS. The CDR3 bases are TGTGCCAGCAGTGAATCAGGGAATGGGGCCAACGTCCTGACTTTC. Translation: CASSESGNGANVLTF.

This rearrangement joins TRBV4-3 to TRBJ2-2, with D maybe TRBD2 (6 bases). Trimming shortened V by 0 bases and J by 0 bases, and 8 bases separated the two germline ends. CDR3 length equals 16 residues. The germline gives CDR1 LGHNA, CDR2 YSLEER. As DNA, the CDR3 is TGCGCCAGCAGCCAAGAACCGGGAGCGAACACCGGGGAGCTGTTTTTT. The encoded protein is CASSQEPGANTGELFF.

This clone has just one count. This rearrangement joins TRBV6-5 to TRBJ1-2; D is uncertain. The V end was cut by 2 bases, the J end by 8 bases, with 12 bases between. Germline lookup yields CDR1 MNHEY and CDR2 SVGAGI. The CDR3 sequence is 13 residues long. CDR3 sequence (DNA): TGTGCCAGCAGTTACGAGGGTTCTGGAGGCTACACCTTC. Protein product: CASSYEGSGGYTF.

V and J are TRBV11-2 and TRBJ2-5, with 7 bases fitting TRBD2. Looked up from germline, CDR1 is SGHAT and CDR2 is FQNNGV. This CDR3 contains 15 residues. The V segment lost 2 bases and the J segment 5 bases; nucleotides outside the gene matches: 8. The CDR3 bases are TGTGCCAGCAGCTTATGGGAGGGGCGATGGGAGACCCAGTACTTC. It specifies CASSLWEGRWETQYF. The full variable domain, its missing parts supplied by reference TRBV11-2 and TRBJ2-5, is EAGVAQSPRYKIIEKRQSVAFWCNPISGHATLYWYQQILGQGPKLLIQFQNNGVVDDSQLPKDRFSAERLKGVDSTLKIQPAKLEDSAVYLCASSLWEGRWETQYFGPGTRLLVL.

The chain employs TRBV28 and TRBJ2-6; no firm D call. The CDR3 totals 15 residues. V shed 8 bases and J shed 2 bases, with 13 bases lying between them. Per germline, CDR1 MDHEN and CDR2 SYDVKM. CDR3 residues: CASLAGSPGANVLTF. For the CDR3, the DNA is TGTGCCAGCCTCGCAGGTTCCCCTGGGGCCAACGTCCTGACTTTC.

The V and J genes are TRBV14 and TRBJ2-7; no definite D call. The germline V and J ends were trimmed by 3 bases and 0 bases, with 3 bases remaining between them. Per the germline V gene, CDR1 is SGHDN and CDR2 is FVKESK. The CDR3 sequence is 12 residues long. CDR3 protein: CASSHSSYEQYF. CDR3 nucleotides: TGTGCCAGCAGCCACAGCTCCTACGAGCAGTACTTC. Drawing the rest from reference TRBV14 and TRBJ2-7, the complete variable domain is EAGVTQFPSHSVIEKGQTVTLRCDPISGHDNLYWYRRVMGKEIKFLLHFVKESKQDESGMPNNRFLAERTGGTYSTLKVQPAELEDSGVYFCASSHSSYEQYFGPGTRLTVT.

The genes are TRBV2 and TRBJ1-2; tentative D call: TRBD1 (6 bases). From germline, CDR1 is SNHLY and CDR2 FYNNEI. The CDR3 has 14 amino acids. Trimming pared 1 base from V and 4 bases from J, leaving 10 bases between. The chain's CDR3 is CASSEEKGGYGYTF. Here the CDR3 DNA reads TGTGCCAGCAGTGAAGAGAAAGGGGGCTATGGCTACACCTTC. The full variable domain, with the rest looked up from reference TRBV2 and TRBJ1-2, is EPEVTQTPSHQVTQMGQEVILRCVPISNHLYFYWYRQILGQKVEFLVSFYNNEISEKSEIFDDQFSVERPDGSNFTLKIRSTKLEDSAMYFCASSEEKGGYGYTFGSGTRLTVV.

The chain carries TRBV27 and TRBJ2-2; D perhaps matches TRBD2 (7 bases). V was trimmed by 6 bases and J by 7 bases, leaving 30 bases between them. Looked up from germline, CDR1 is MNHEY and CDR2 is SMNVEV (reference sequence). This CDR3 is 19 amino acids long. CDR3 protein: CASSPWREKGEGQVGELFF. The DNA for the CDR3 is TGTGCCAGCAGCCCCTGGCGCGAGAAGGGGGAGGGCCAGGTCGGGGAGCTGTTTTTT.

In DNA form, the CDR3 reads TGTGCCAGCAGCCAAGACACGGAGCGGGGGAGCACAGATACGCAGTATTTT. It is translated as CASSQDTERGSTDTQYF. The chain carries TRBV4-2 and TRBJ2-3; 8 bases match TRBD2. This CDR3 has 17 residues. Trimming at V came to 0 bases and at J to 0 bases, leaving 5 bases not matched to a gene. CDR1 and CDR2 (germline): LGHNA, YNFKEQ.

This clone was observed once. The chain has TRBV6-5 and TRBJ1-5; D is undetermined. This CDR3 is built from 15 residues. Trimming removed 4 bases from V and 1 base from J, with 11 bases in between. Germline V lookup: CDR1 MNHEY, CDR2 SVGAGI. This chain's CDR3 is CASSSEGGSNQPQHF. The CDR3 region has the DNA TGTGCCAGCAGTTCTGAGGGAGGGAGCAATCAGCCCCAGCATTTT.

This clone has only a few counts. The chain couples TRBV5-1 to TRBJ2-2; weak D call: TRBD1 (6 bases). Between the trimmed V and J ends, which lost 6 bases and 2 bases, there was a span of 17 bases. Germline CDR1 reads SGHRS; CDR2 reads YFSETQ. The CDR3 is 16 residues long. The CDR3 DNA sequence: TGCGCCAGCACCCCGGCTGGGACACCAAACACCGGGGAGCTGTTTTTT. Encoded protein: CASTPAGTPNTGELFF. Combining the CDR3 with reference TRBV5-1 and TRBJ2-2 gives the whole variable domain KAGVTQTPRYLIKTRGQQVTLSCSPISGHRSVSWYQQTPGQGLQFLFEYFSETQRNKGNFPGRFSGRQFSNSRSEMNVSTLELGDSALYLCASTPAGTPNTGELFFGEGSRLTVL.

This clone was counted a single time. The rearrangement links TRBV28 to TRBJ2-2, with 10 bases fitting TRBD2. The CDR3 contains 15 residues. J lost 6 bases, V lost 8 bases, and 9 bases had no gene match. CDR1 is MDHEN and CDR2 is SYDVKM in the germline V gene. The DNA of the CDR3 is TGTGCCAGCCGGAGATCCCTAGCGGGAGCCGGGGAGCTGTTTTTT. This sequence encodes CASRRSLAGAGELFF.

The V call is TRBV5-1, the J call TRBJ1-4; no clear D. V lost 3 bases and J 0 bases, leaving 6 bases between the germline ends. Germline lookup yields CDR1 SGHRS and CDR2 YFSETQ. CDR3 length: 14 residues. CDR3 sequence (DNA): TGCGCCAGCAGCTCGGAGCCAACTAATGAAAAACTGTTTTTT. It codes for CASSSEPTNEKLFF.

The chain employs TRBV6-6 and TRBJ1-2, with 8 bases fitting TRBD1. CDR1 and CDR2 from the germline V gene are MNHNY and SVGAGI (reference sequence). V was pared by 5 bases and J by 0 bases, with 8 bases of the junction left unmatched. CDR3 length: 16 residues. The CDR3 DNA reads TGTGCCAGCAGTACACAGGACAGGGCTTCTAACTATGGCTACACCTTC. Translating gives CASSTQDRASNYGYTF.

The V and J genes are TRBV30 and TRBJ2-1; 12 nucleotides line up with TRBD2. Germline loops: CDR1 GTSNPN, CDR2 SVGIG (reference sequence). V was clipped by 5 bases and J by 4 bases; unmatched bases: 3. The CDR3 is 14 residues long. CDR3 sequence (DNA): TGTGCCTGGGTTGGACTAGCGGGATACAATGAGCAGTTCTTC. As protein: CAWVGLAGYNEQFF.

The J gene is TRBJ2-3, the V gene TRBV28; weak D call: TRBD1 (6 bases). V gave up 0 bases and J gave up 4 bases, with 20 bases separating them. CDR3 length equals 18 residues. CDR1 is MDHEN and CDR2 is SYDVKM in the germline V gene. The CDR3 DNA reads as TGTGCCAGCAGTTTATGTGCCGGACAGCCTACACTGGCAGATACGCAGTATTTT. This codes for CASSLCAGQPTLADTQYF.

The V call is TRBV27, the J call TRBJ2-2; the D gene is possibly TRBD2 (5 bases). V dropped 5 bases and J dropped 3 bases, with 7 bases sitting between them. The CDR3 loop spans 13 amino acids. The V gene's germline CDR1 is MNHEY and CDR2 SMNVEV (reference sequence). Here the CDR3 reads CASSREYTGELFF. CDR3 bases: TGTGCCAGCAGTAGGGAGTACACCGGGGAGCTGTTTTTT.

A single count supports this clone. V is TRBV27 and J is TRBJ2-5; D might be TRBD2 (6 bases). V lost 8 bases to trimming and J lost 4 bases, with 14 bases between them. Germline CDR1 MNHEY, CDR2 SMNVEV (reference sequence). The CDR3 sequence is 13 residues long. The DNA of the CDR3 is TGTGCCAGCGGGGGGACGTTTGGAGAGACCCAGTACTTC. It encodes CASGGTFGETQYF.

This clone was found once. This chain joins TRBV29-1 and TRBJ1-5; no definite D call. CDR3 length: 13 amino acids. V lost 4 bases, J lost 6 bases, and 13 bases lay in between. CDR1 is SQVTM and CDR2 is ANQGSEA in the germline V gene. The CDR3 loop is CSVGGAYGQPQHF. CDR3 DNA: TGCAGCGTTGGAGGCGCGTACGGTCAGCCCCAGCATTTT.

Regarding this clone: A read error may produce the germline difference seen at one junction end. This chain connects TRBV7-9 to TRBJ2-3; tentative D call: TRBD2 (5 bases). The CDR3 spans 15 residues. Germline loops: CDR1 SEHNR, CDR2 FQNEAQ (reference sequence). CDR3 residues: CSSSRARTSTDTQYF. The CDR3 nucleotides are TGTTCCAGCAGCCGCGCCCGGACTAGCACAGATACGCAGTATTTT.

This clone was counted only a few times. V usage is TRBV29-1 and J usage is TRBJ1-1, with 7 positions matching TRBD1. The CDR3 is made up of 14 amino acids. The germline V gene encodes CDR1 SQVTM and CDR2 ANQGSEA. V gave up 4 bases and J gave up 4 bases; unmatched junction bases: 9. Here the CDR3 reads CSVGIRGRSTEAFF. CDR3 nucleotide sequence: TGCAGCGTTGGCATAAGGGGGCGAAGCACTGAAGCTTTCTTT.

This chain uses TRBV19 with TRBJ1-5; possible D gene TRBD1, 6 bases. The V gene's germline CDR1 is LNHDA and CDR2 SQIVND (reference sequence). The CDR3 covers 16 residues. V was pared by 3 bases and J by 4 bases, with 16 bases between. CDR3 in amino acids: CASSMTAGARNQPQHF. The CDR3 DNA follows: TGTGCCAGTAGTATGACCGCAGGGGCTCGGAATCAGCCCCAGCATTTT.

This clone was counted only a few times. This rearrangement joins TRBV4-1 to TRBJ1-2; 7 positions match TRBD1. Germline CDR1 and CDR2: MGHRA and YSYEKL. The V segment lost 4 bases and the J segment 0 bases; nucleotides outside the gene matches: 5. The CDR3 contains 15 residues. CDR3 in DNA: TGCGCCAGCAGCCCCGGGACAGCCTCTAACTATGGCTACACCTTC. Translating it yields CASSPGTASNYGYTF.

J is TRBJ2-7 and V is TRBV27, with D possibly being TRBD2 (7 bases). This CDR3 has 15 residues. V shed 1 base and J shed 3 bases, with 13 bases lying between them. Germline V lookup: CDR1 MNHEY, CDR2 SMNVEV (reference sequence). This CDR3 is CASSLYGGGGYEQYF. CDR3 bases: TGTGCCAGCAGTTTATACGGGGGAGGGGGCTACGAGCAGTACTTC.

The chain couples TRBV15 to TRBJ2-2, with D tentatively TRBD1 (6 bases). The V gene lost 5 bases and the J gene lost 1 base, with 8 bases spanning the gap. Looked up from germline, CDR1 is LNHNV and CDR2 is YYDKDF (reference sequence). The CDR3 loop spans 14 amino acids. CDR3 sequence: CATSGDKNTGELFF. As DNA, the CDR3 is TGTGCCACCAGCGGGGACAAGAACACCGGGGAGCTGTTTTTT. The whole variable domain, filled in from reference TRBV15 and TRBJ2-2, reads DAMVIQNPRYQVTQFGKPVTLSCSQTLNHNVMYWYQQKSSQAPKLLFHYYDKDFNNEADTPDNFQSRRPNTSFCFLDIRSPGLGDTAMYLCATSGDKNTGELFFGEGSRLTVL.

The rearrangement joins TRBV19 to TRBJ2-3; 9 bases line up with TRBD1. V was clipped by 6 bases and J by 3 bases; unmatched bases: 4. Germline values: CDR1 LNHDA, CDR2 SQIVND (reference sequence). The CDR3 covers 14 residues. CDR3 loop: CASRQGAGTDTQYF. The CDR3 nucleotides are TGTGCCAGTAGACAGGGGGCCGGTACAGATACGCAGTATTTT.

The rearrangement uses TRBV4-1 and TRBJ2-5; the match to TRBD1 covers 8 bases. Germline CDR1 reads MGHRA; CDR2 reads YSYEKL. Trimming removed 3 bases from V and 4 bases from J; junction bases left unmatched: 16. This CDR3 region has 18 residues. The CDR3 loop is CASSQIRSRTGRRETQYF. The CDR3 DNA is TGCGCCAGCAGCCAGATCCGAAGCCGGACAGGGCGGCGAGAGACCCAGTACTTC.